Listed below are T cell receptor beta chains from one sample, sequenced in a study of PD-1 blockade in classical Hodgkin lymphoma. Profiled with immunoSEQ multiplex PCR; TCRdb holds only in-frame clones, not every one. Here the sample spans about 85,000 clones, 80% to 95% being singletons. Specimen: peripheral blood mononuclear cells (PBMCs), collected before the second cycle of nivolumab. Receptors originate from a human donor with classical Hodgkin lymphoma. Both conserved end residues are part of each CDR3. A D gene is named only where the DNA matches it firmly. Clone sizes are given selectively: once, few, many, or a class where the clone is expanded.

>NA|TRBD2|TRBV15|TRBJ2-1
CATSRTSGRASEQFF
TGTGCCACCAGCAGGACTAGCGGGAGGGCCAGTGAGCAGTTCTTC
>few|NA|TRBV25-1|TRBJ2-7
CASSGGGDGAYEQYF
TGTGCCAGCAGTGGCGGTGGGGACGGAGCCTACGAGCAGTACTTC
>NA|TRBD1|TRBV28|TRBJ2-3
CASSSISPGTGGTDTQYF
TGTGCCAGCAGTTCGATTTCGCCTGGGACAGGGGGCACAGATACGCAGTATTTT
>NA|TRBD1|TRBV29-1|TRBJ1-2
CSVGGQGGYTF
TGCAGCGTTGGAGGACAGGGTGGCTACACCTTC
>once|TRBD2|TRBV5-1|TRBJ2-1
CASSLTSGGDEQFF
TGCGCCAGCAGCCTTACTAGCGGCGGGGATGAGCAGTTCTTC
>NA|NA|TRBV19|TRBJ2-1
CASSTNSGVQFF
TGTGCCAGTAGTACCAACTCAGGAGTGCAGTTCTTC
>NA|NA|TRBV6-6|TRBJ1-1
CASSASGRPMEAFF
TGTGCCAGCAGTGCGTCCGGGAGACCCATGGAAGCTTTCTTT
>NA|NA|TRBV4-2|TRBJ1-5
CASSQEKVLGDQPQHF
TGTGCCAGCAGCCAAGAAAAGGTTTTGGGCGATCAGCCCCAGCATTTT
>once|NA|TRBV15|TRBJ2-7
CATSSVFGQVSSYEQYF
TGTGCCACCAGCAGCGTCTTCGGCCAAGTGAGCTCCTACGAGCAGTACTTC
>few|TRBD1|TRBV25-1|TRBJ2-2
CASSWTGRTGELFF
TGTGCCAGCAGTTGGACAGGGAGGACCGGGGAGCTGTTTTTT
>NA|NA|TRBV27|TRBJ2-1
CASSAGAGTAYNEQFF
TGTGCCAGCAGTGCCGGCGCCGGGACTGCCTACAATGAGCAGTTCTTC
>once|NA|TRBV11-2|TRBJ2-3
CASSLKHYSTDTQYF
TGTGCCAGCAGCTTAAAACACTATTCCACAGATACGCAGTATTTT
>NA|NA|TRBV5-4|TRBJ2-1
CASSSLNEQFF
TGTGCCAGCAGCTCTCTCAATGAGCAGTTCTTC
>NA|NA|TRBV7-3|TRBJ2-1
CASTSAGLGSEQFF
TGTGCCAGCACCTCAGCGGGCCTAGGTAGTGAGCAGTTCTTC
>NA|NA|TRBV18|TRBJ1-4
CASSPKGELFF
TGTGCCAGCTCACCTAAGGGAGAACTGTTTTTT
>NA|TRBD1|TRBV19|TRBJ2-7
CASSRDRAPYEQYF
TGTGCCAGTAGTAGGGACAGGGCCCCCTACGAGCAGTACTTC
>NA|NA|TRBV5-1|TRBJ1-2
CASSLGPTPNYGYTF
TGCGCCAGCAGCTTGGGACCCACACCGAACTATGGCTACACCTTC
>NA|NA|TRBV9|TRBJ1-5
CASSLDGGPNQPQHF
TGTGCCAGCAGCCTGGACGGCGGACCCAATCAGCCCCAGCATTTT
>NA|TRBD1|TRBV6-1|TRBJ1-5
CASSDIGQGMAQPQHF
TGTGCCAGCAGTGATATCGGACAGGGAATGGCTCAGCCCCAGCATTTT
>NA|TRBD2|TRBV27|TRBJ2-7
CASSPRLAGGLHEQYF
TGTGCCAGCAGTCCGAGACTAGCGGGAGGGCTCCACGAGCAGTACTTC